These T cell receptor beta chains were read from a single sample in a study of blood T cell repertoires in COVID-19. Sequencing used immunoSEQ multiplex PCR; TCRdb keeps in-frame clones, though not all of them. The sample lists 120,000 to 150,000 clones; roughly 84% were seen once. The sample consisted of PBMCs or T cells enriched from blood (not recorded which). These receptors came from a woman aged 45-59 years who had been exposed to COVID-19. Both conserved end residues are part of each CDR3. D genes are given only for firm matches. Clone size, where shown, is once, few, many, or a class for clones that have expanded.

>TRBJ1-1|TRBV10-3|few|.|13
TGTGCCATCAGTGAGTCAATAGACACTGAAGCTTTCTTT
CAISESIDTEAFF
>TRBJ1-2|TRBV2|.|.|14
TGTGCCAGCAGCGGGGGGGACGGGAATTATGGCTACACCTTC
CASSGGDGNYGYTF
>TRBJ2-7|TRBV14|.|.|14
TGTGCCAGCAGCCAGGTCAGGGTCCCGGACGAGCAGTACTTC
CASSQVRVPDEQYF
>TRBJ1-5|TRBV5-6|.|TRBD1|17
TGTGCCAGCAGCAAGCGGACAGGGGGATTGGCATATCAGCCCCAGCATTTT
CASSKRTGGLAYQPQHF
>TRBJ1-2|TRBV2|.|.|13
TGTGCCAGTACGGGTTTACCCAACTATGGCTACACCTTC
CASTGLPNYGYTF
>TRBJ1-4|TRBV9|.|TRBD1|16
TGTGCCAGCAGCGAGTTCTCGGGGACAGGTTCTGAAAAACTGTTTTTT
CASSEFSGTGSEKLFF
>TRBJ2-7|TRBV5-1|few|TRBD1|14
TGCGCCAGCAGCCAGCCGGGACAGGGTTCCGAGCAGTACTTC
CASSQPGQGSEQYF
>TRBJ1-1|TRBV11-2|.|.|16
TGTGCCAGCAGCCCAGCCGTTAGGGGACTAAACACTGAAGCTTTCTTT
CASSPAVRGLNTEAFF
>TRBJ1-1|TRBV5-1|.|.|14
TGCGCCAGCAGTTTAGGACAGCGGAACACTGAAGCTTTCTTT
CASSLGQRNTEAFF
>TRBJ2-3|TRBV10-2|.|TRBD1|17
TGCGCCAGCAGTTGGGACGCCAGGGGGCAGTTTTCAGATACGCAGTATTTT
CASSWDARGQFSDTQYF
>TRBJ2-7|TRBV28|.|.|17
TGTGCCAGCAGTTTTGAATCCGGACAGCCGAGCGTCTACGAGCAGTACTTC
CASSFESGQPSVYEQYF
>TRBJ2-5|TRBV6-5|.|.|12
TGTGCCAGCAGGGTCCTCGGGGAGACCCAGTACTTC
CASRVLGETQYF
>TRBJ2-3|TRBV5-6|.|TRBD1|16
TGTGCCAGCAGCCTAACGTTACAGGGGCCCACAGATACGCAGTATTTT
CASSLTLQGPTDTQYF
>TRBJ2-7|TRBV7-9|.|TRBD2|15
TGTGCCAGCAGCCTTCTACCACTAGCGGTCGGGGAGCAGTACTTC
CASSLLPLAVGEQYF
>TRBJ2-7|TRBV11-2|.|.|12
TGTGCCAGCAGCCCCCGTTCCTACGAGCAGTACTTC
CASSPRSYEQYF
>TRBJ2-5|TRBV5-4|.|.|13
TGTGCCAGCAGCTGGCACAACCAAGAGACCCAGTACTTC
CASSWHNQETQYF
>TRBJ2-7|TRBV5-1|.|TRBD2|17
TGCGCCAGCAGCTTGGAGCAGGGCGTGGGACTACCCTACGAGCAGTACTTC
CASSLEQGVGLPYEQYF
>TRBJ2-1|TRBV30|few|TRBD2|16
TGTGCCTGGAGTGTAGGGACTAGCGGGAGGCTCTCTGAGCAGTTCTTC
CAWSVGTSGRLSEQFF
>TRBJ2-1|TRBV24-1|.|TRBD1|16
TGTGCCACCAGTGCCCCGGGACAGGGAACCTACAATGAGCAGTTCTTC
CATSAPGQGTYNEQFF
>TRBJ2-5|TRBV7-2|.|TRBD1|15
TGTGCCAGCAGTCACCGACAGGGGGCGCAGGAGACCCAGTACTTC
CASSHRQGAQETQYF
>TRBJ1-1|TRBV5-1|.|.|11
TGCGCCAGCAGCTTGGCTCTGGGGCAGTGCTTT
CASSLALGQCF
>TRBJ1-6|TRBV3-1/TRBV3-2|few|.|17
TGTGCCAGCAGCCCTACCAGGCCACACGGCGGGATTTCACCCCTCCACTTT
CASSPTRPHGGISPLHF
>TRBJ2-3|TRBV7-2|.|.|14
TGTGCCAGCAGTCTGGACAGTTCAACAGATACGCAGTATTTT
CASSLDSSTDTQYF
>TRBJ1-2|TRBV5-4|.|.|14
TGTGCCAGCAGCTCCGGGACAACGGGCAATGGCTACACCTTC
CASSSGTTGNGYTF
>TRBJ2-5|TRBV5-1|once|.|15
TGCGCCAGCAGCTTCGCAGCGGACTTCCAAGAGACCCAGTACTTC
CASSFAADFQETQYF
>TRBJ1-4|TRBV28|once|.|12
TGTGCCAGCATGACAGTCAATGAAAAACTGTTTTTT
CASMTVNEKLFF
>TRBJ2-4|TRBV5-4|.|TRBD2|15
TGTGCCAGCAGCCCTTTTGGGTCTAGCGGGAGGATTCAGTACTTC
CASSPFGSSGRIQYF
>TRBJ1-5|TRBV20-1|.|.|14
TGCAGTGCTAGTAACAGCCAGGGTAGTCAGCCCCAGCATTTT
CSASNSQGSQPQHF
>TRBJ1-2|TRBV27|once|.|14
TGTGCCAGCAGTCAAAGGGAGGGTCTATTAGGCTACACCTTC
CASSQREGLLGYTF
>TRBJ2-5|TRBV7-7|.|.|14
TGTGCCAGCAGCTTAGATCCGTTCCAAGAGACCCAGTACTTC
CASSLDPFQETQYF
>TRBJ2-1|TRBV4-1|.|TRBD2|15
TGCGCCAGCAGGGAAGCGGGGGGGTCCTACAATGAGCAGTTCTTC
CASREAGGSYNEQFF
>TRBJ2-2|TRBV19|few|TRBD2|14
TGTGCCAGTAGTATGGGACTAGCAACAGGGGAGCTGTTTTTT
CASSMGLATGELFF
>TRBJ1-5|TRBV30|.|.|14
TGTGCCTGGGGGGGAGGGGGTGGCAATCAGCCCCAGCATTTT
CAWGGGGGNQPQHF
>TRBJ2-7|TRBV21-1|.|.|17
TGTGCCAGCAGGGGGACTAGCGGGAGGGCTTTATCCTACGAGCAGTACTTC
CASRGTSGRALSYEQYF
>TRBJ1-6|TRBV2|.|.|15
TGTGCCAGCAGTCCTACAGAGTTCTATAATTCACCCCTCCACTTT
CASSPTEFYNSPLHF
>TRBJ1-4|TRBV13|.|.|16
TGTGCCAGCAGCAGGGGAGGGAGGGGGGCTAATGAAAAACTGTTTTTT
CASSRGGRGANEKLFF
>TRBJ1-1|TRBV5-4|.|.|13
TGTGCCAGCAGCAAGGGAGAGGACACTGAAGCTTTCTTT
CASSKGEDTEAFF
>TRBJ2-2|TRBV5-6|.|.|13
TGTGCCAGCAGCCCAAAGAACACCGGGGAGCTGTTTTTT
CASSPKNTGELFF
>TRBJ2-1|TRBV4-1|.|.|17
TGCGCCAGCAGCCAAGGTCCATCAGGGGAGATCAACAATGAGCAGTTCTTC
CASSQGPSGEINNEQFF
>TRBJ1-2|TRBV7-3|.|TRBD1|15
TGTGCCAGCAGCTTGACTCCCCGGGACAGGCAGGGGTACACCTTC
CASSLTPRDRQGYTF
>TRBJ1-6|TRBV4-1|.|.|15
TGCGCCAGCAGCCCCCTAGGGGGAGTAAATTCACCCCTCCACTTT
CASSPLGGVNSPLHF